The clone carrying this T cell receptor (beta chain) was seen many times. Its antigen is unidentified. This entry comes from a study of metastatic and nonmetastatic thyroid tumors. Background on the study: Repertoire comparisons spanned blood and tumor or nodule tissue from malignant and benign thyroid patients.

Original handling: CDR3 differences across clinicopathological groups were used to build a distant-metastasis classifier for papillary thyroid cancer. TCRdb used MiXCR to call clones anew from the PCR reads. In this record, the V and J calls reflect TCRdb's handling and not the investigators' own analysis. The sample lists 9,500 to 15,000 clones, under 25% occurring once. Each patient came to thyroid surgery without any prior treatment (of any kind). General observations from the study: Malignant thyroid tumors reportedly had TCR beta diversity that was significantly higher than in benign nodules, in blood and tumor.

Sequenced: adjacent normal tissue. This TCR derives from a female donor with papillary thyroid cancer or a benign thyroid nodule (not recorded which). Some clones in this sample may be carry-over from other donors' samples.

CDR3 sequence: CASSFEGGRSLAKNIQYF. The CDR3, as DNA: TGTGCCAGCAGCTTCGAGGGAGGTCGGTCCTTAGCCAAAAACATTCAGTACTTC. V usage is TRBV5-7 and J usage is TRBJ2-4, with a weak D call TRBD2 (6 bases). TRBV5-7 is flagged as an ORF with uncertain function. The CDR3 consists of 18 residues. V was clipped by 2 bases and J by 0 bases, with 18 bases between them.